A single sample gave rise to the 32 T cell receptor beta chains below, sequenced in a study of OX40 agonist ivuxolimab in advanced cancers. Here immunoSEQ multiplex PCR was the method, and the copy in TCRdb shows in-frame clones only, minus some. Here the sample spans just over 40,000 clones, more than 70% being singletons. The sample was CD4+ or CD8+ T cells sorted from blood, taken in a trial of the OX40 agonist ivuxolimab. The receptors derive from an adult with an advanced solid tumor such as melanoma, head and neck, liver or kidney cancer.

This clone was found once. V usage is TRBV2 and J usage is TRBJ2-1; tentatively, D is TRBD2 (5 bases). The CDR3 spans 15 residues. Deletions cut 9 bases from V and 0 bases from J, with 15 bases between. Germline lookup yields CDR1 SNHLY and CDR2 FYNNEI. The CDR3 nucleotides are TGTGCCAGTTGTCACGAGCGGTTCTCCTACAATGAGCAGTTCTTC. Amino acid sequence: CASCHERFSYNEQFF.

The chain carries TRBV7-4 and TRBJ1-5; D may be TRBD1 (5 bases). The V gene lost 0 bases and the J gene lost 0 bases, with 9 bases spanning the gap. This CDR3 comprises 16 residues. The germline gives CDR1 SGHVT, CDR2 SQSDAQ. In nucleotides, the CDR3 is TGTGCCAGCAGCTTAGCGGGGACGTATAGCAATCAGCCCCAGCATTTT. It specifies CASSLAGTYSNQPQHF.

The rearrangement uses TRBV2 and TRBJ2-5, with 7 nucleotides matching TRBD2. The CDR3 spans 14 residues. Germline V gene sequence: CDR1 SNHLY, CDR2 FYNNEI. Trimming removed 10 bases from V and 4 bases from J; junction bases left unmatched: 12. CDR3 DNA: TGTGCCAACATATCCCCACCGGGGGGAGAGACCCAGTACTTC. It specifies CANISPPGGETQYF.

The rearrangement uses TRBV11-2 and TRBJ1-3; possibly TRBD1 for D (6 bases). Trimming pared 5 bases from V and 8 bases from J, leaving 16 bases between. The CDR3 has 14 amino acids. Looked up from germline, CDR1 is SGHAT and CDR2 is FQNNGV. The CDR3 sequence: CASSRRQAGHTIYF. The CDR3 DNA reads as TGTGCCAGCAGCCGACGACAGGCGGGGCACACCATATATTTT. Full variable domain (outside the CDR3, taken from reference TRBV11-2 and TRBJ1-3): EAGVAQSPRYKIIEKRQSVAFWCNPISGHATLYWYQQILGQGPKLLIQFQNNGVVDDSQLPKDRFSAERLKGVDSTLKIQPAKLEDSAVYLCASSRRQAGHTIYFGEGSWLTVV.

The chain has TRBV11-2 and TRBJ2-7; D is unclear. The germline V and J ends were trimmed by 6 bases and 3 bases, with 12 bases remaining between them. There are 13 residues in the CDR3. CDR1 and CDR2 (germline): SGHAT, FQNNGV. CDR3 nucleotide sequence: TGTGCCAGCAGTCTTGTACGTAGCTACGAGCAGTACTTC. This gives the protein CASSLVRSYEQYF.

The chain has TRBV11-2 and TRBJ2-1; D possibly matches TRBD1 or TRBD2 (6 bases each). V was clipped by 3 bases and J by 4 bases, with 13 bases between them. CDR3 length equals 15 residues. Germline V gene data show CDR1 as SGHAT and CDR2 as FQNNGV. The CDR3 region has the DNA TGTGCCAGCAGCTTGGAGGGCAGGGGTTACAATGAGCAGTTCTTC. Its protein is CASSLEGRGYNEQFF.

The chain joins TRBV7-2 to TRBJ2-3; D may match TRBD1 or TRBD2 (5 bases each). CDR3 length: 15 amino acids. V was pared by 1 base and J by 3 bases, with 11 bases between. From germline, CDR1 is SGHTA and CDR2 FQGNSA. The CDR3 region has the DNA TGTGCCAGCAGCTTAGGGGGGATTGGGACAGATACGCAGTATTTT. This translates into CASSLGGIGTDTQYF.

The CDR3 DNA follows: TGTGCCAGCAGTTTGGGGGGGATTGGGGATGGCTACACCTTC. Translating it yields CASSLGGIGDGYTF. The chain employs TRBV27 and TRBJ1-2; possible D gene TRBD1, 5 bases. The CDR3 consists of 14 residues. From germline, CDR1 is MNHEY and CDR2 SMNVEV (reference sequence). Trimming stripped 3 bases from V and 6 bases from J, with 14 bases between.

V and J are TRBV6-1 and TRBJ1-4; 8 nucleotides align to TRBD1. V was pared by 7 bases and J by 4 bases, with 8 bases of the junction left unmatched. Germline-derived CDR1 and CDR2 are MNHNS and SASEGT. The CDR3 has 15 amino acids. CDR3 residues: CASIRQGLSNEKLFF. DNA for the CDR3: TGTGCCAGCATCCGACAGGGGTTGAGTAATGAAAAACTGTTTTTT.

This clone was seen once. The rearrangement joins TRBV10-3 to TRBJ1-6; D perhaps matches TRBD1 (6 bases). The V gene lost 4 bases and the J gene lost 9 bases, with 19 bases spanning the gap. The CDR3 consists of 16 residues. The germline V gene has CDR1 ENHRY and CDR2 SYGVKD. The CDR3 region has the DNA TGTGCCATCAGTGGGGACACTCACGGTCCTAGTTCACCCCTCCACTTT. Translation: CAISGDTHGPSSPLHF.

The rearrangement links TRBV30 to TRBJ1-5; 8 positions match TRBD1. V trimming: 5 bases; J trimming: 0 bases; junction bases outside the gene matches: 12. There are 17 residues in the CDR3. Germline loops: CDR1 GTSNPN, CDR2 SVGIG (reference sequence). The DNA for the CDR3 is TGTGCCTGGGGGGGACAGGACCTTATCCGTAGCAATCAGCCCCAGCATTTT. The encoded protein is CAWGGQDLIRSNQPQHF.

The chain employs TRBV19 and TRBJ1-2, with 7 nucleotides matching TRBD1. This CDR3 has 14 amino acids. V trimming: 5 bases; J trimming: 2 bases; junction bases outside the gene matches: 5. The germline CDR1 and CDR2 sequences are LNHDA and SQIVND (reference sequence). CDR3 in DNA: TGTGCCAGTAGTTGGGACAGTACCAACTATGGCTACACCTTC. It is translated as CASSWDSTNYGYTF.

This chain's CDR3 is CASTPDLNTGELFF. The CDR3, as DNA: TGTGCCAGCACCCCGGACCTAAACACCGGGGAGCTGTTTTTT. This chain connects TRBV6-5 to TRBJ2-2; unclear D gene. Germline assignment: CDR1 MNHEY and CDR2 SVGAGI. The CDR3 loop spans 14 amino acids. Trimming left V 7 bases short and J 2 bases short, with 11 bases between.

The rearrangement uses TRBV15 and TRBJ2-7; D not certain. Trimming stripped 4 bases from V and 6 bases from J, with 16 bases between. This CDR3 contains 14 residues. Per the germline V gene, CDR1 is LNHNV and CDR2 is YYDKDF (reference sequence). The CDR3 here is CATSTGPLVGEQYF. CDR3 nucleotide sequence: TGTGCCACCAGCACCGGACCTCTAGTAGGCGAGCAGTACTTC.

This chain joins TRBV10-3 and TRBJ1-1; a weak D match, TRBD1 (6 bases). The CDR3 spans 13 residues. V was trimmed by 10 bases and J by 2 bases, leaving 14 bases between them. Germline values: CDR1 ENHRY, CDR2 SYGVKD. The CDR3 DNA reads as TGTGCCAGCGCAGTTGGGGGCAACACTGAAGCTTTCTTT. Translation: CASAVGGNTEAFF.

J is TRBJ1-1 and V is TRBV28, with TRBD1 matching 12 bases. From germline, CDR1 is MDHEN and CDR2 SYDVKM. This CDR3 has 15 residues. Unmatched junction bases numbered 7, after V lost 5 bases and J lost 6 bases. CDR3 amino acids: CASSPWGQGASEAFF. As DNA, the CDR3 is TGTGCCAGCAGTCCGTGGGGACAGGGGGCCTCTGAAGCTTTCTTT.

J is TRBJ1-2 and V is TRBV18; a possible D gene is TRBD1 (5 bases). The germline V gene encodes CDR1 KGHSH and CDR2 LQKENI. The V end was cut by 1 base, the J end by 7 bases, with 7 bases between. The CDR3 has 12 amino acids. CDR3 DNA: TGTGCCAGCTCACCACGGAGGGGTGGCTACACCTTC. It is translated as CASSPRRGGYTF.

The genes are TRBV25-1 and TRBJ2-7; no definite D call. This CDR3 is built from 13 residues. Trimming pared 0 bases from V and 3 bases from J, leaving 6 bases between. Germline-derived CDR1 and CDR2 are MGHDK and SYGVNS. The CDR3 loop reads CASSEYGGYEQYF. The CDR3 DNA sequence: TGTGCCAGCAGTGAATATGGCGGCTACGAGCAGTACTTC.

The CDR3 sequence is CASSINPEGRRYYEQYF. CDR3 nucleotides: TGTGCCAGTAGTATAAACCCCGAGGGACGGAGATATTACGAGCAGTACTTC. J is TRBJ2-7 and V is TRBV19; D might be TRBD1 or TRBD2, each matching 5 bases. CDR1 and CDR2 (germline): LNHDA, SQIVND (reference sequence). CDR3 length: 17 residues. With 2 bases removed from V and 4 bases from J, the gap between germline ends came to 21 bases.

This CDR3 is CAGGDIGTDTQYF. For the CDR3, the DNA is TGTGCCGGCGGGGACATAGGGACAGATACGCAGTATTTT. The chain links TRBV28 to TRBJ2-3; either TRBD1 or TRBD2 may supply D (6 bases each). Trimming took 11 bases from V and 3 from J, leaving 15 bases between them. Looked up from germline, CDR1 is MDHEN and CDR2 is SYDVKM. This CDR3 region has 13 residues.

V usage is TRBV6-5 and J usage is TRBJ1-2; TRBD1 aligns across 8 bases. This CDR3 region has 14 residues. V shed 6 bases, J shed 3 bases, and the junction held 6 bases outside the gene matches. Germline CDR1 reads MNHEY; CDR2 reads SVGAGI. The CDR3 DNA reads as TGTGCCAGCAGCCGCGGACAGGGTGACTATGGCTACACCTTC. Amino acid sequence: CASSRGQGDYGYTF.

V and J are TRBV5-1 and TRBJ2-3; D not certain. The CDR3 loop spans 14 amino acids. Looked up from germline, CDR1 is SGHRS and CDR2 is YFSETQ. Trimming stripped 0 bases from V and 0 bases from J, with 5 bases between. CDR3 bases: TGCGCCAGCAGCTTGGGGTTAAGCACAGATACGCAGTATTTT. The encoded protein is CASSLGLSTDTQYF.

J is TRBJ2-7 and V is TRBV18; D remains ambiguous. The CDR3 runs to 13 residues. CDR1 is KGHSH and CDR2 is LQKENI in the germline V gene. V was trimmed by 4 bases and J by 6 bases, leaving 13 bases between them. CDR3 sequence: CASSQAWVAEQYF. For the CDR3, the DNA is TGTGCCAGCTCACAAGCCTGGGTGGCCGAGCAGTACTTC.

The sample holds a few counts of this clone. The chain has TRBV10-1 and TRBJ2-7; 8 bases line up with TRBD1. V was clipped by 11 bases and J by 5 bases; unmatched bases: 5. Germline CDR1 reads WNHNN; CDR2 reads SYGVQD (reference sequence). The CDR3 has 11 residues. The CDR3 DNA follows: TGCGCCTCGGACAGGGAGAACGAGCAGTACTTC. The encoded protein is CASDRENEQYF.

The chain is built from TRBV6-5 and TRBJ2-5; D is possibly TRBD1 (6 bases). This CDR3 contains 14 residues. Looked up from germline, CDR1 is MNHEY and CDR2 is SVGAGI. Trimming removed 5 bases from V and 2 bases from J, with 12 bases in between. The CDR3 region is CASSPDRIQETQYF. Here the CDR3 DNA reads TGTGCCAGCAGTCCCGACAGGATTCAAGAGACCCAGTACTTC.

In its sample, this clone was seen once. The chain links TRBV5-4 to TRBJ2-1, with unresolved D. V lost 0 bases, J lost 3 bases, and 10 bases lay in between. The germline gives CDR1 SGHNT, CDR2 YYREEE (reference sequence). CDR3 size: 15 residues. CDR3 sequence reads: CASSLDYQHYNEQFF. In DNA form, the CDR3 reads TGTGCCAGCAGCTTGGACTACCAACACTACAATGAGCAGTTCTTC.

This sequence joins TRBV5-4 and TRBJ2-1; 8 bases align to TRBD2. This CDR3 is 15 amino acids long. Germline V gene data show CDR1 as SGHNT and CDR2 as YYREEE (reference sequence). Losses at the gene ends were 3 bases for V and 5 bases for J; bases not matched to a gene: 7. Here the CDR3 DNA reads TGTGCCAGCAGCTCAAGCGGGAGTTATAACAATGAGCAGTTCTTC. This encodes CASSSSGSYNNEQFF.

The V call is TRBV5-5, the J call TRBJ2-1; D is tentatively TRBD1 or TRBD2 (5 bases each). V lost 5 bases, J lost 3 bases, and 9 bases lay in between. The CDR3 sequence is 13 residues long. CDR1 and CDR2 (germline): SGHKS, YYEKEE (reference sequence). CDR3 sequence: CASRGVGYNEQFF. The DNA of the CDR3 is TGTGCCAGCAGGGGGGTAGGCTACAATGAGCAGTTCTTC.

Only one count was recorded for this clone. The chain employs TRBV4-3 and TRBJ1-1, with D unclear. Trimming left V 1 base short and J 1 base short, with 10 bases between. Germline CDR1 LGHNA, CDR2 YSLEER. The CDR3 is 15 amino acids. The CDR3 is CASSQGVGWNTEAFF. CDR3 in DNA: TGCGCCAGCAGCCAAGGGGTGGGGTGGAACACTGAAGCTTTCTTT.

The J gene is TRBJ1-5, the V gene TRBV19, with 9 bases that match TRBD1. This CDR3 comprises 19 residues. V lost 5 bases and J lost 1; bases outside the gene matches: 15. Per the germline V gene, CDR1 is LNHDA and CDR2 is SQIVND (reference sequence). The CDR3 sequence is CASSVLPGQGMLSNQPQHF. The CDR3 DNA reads TGTGCCAGTAGTGTCTTACCGGGACAGGGTATGTTAAGCAATCAGCCCCAGCATTTT.

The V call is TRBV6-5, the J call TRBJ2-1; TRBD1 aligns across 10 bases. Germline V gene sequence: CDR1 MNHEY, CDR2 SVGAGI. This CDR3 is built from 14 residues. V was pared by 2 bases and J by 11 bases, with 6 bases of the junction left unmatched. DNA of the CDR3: TGTGCCAGCAGTTACGCCGGGACAGGGGACAAGCAGTTCTTC. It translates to CASSYAGTGDKQFF.

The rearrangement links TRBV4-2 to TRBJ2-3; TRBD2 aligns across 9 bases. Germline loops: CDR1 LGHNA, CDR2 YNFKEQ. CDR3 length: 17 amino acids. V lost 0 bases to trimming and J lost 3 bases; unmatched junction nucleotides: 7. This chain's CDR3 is CASSQDWATSGTDTQYF. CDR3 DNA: TGTGCCAGCAGCCAAGATTGGGCGACTAGCGGAACAGATACGCAGTATTTT.